A selection of T cell receptor beta chains follows, all from one sample in a study of blood T cell repertoires in COVID-19. Produced via immunoSEQ multiplex PCR; TCRdb's table is partial and in-frame only. The repertoire consists of over 150,000 clones, with approximately 90% occurring once and the leading ten covering roughly 0.85%. Material: peripheral blood. The receptors derive from a woman aged 18 to 35 who had recovered from COVID-19. The conserved cysteine and the conserved F or W are not part of the CDR3 here.

v_call	cdr3_length	cdr3_aa
TRBV3-1/TRBV3-2	14	ASSRKLAGGNNEQF
TRBV21-1	20	ASSKGLAGGLWSNSSTDTQY
TRBV5-6	11	ASSRGPGQPQH
TRBV7-2	13	ASSLTGGLGETQY
TRBV4-3	12	ASSQAQSSGELF
TRBV3-1/TRBV3-2	12	ASSRRQGTEKLF
TRBV6-2/TRBV6-3	13	ASRPSAPSYNEQF
TRBV6-5	12	ASSYGRGNQPQH
TRBV7-2	16	ASSLLTSGRPYRGTQY
TRBV5-5	12	ASCTGGNNSPLH
TRBV12-3/TRBV12-4	10	ASSLKGDTIY
TRBV6-2/TRBV6-3	12	ASSYSGLQETQY
TRBV19	13	ASSIFSGSGNTIY
TRBV18	14	ASSRTLADTGETQY
TRBV4-1	12	ASSQDTGGREQY
TRBV30	13	AWRTSGANTGELF
TRBV19	11	ASAISSNQPQH
TRBV6-2/TRBV6-3	14	ASSIAGISYNSPLH
TRBV27	11	ASSTGGQETQY
TRBV6-5	13	ASSSLRQGGNTIY
TRBV7-3	15	ASSLGTSGRAGYTQY
TRBV25-1	11	ASSEYAGNEQF
TRBV5-4	16	ASSLGGTGGLRFYEQY
TRBV6-5	12	ASSYSQGTGELF
TRBV9	15	ASSKTSGGARYNEQF
TRBV6-2/TRBV6-3	12	ASSYGLGTDTQY
TRBV12-3/TRBV12-4	11	ASRDREVAEAF
TRBV24-1	13	ATSDVTGTYNEQF
TRBV11-3	10	ASSPGTSYLT
TRBV7-3	13	ASSLSGSPYNEQF
TRBV5-4	11	ASSQAGTYEQY
TRBV4-2	10	ASQAGERSQF
TRBV14	16	ASSTLPPRDRVVNEQF
TRBV18	14	ASSPPRDRDTGELF
TRBV24-1	12	ATSDSILRDEQF
TRBV5-4	14	ASSFWTGPSDSPLH
TRBV11-2	14	ASSALGAGPTDTQY
TRBV5-4	13	ASSSWGQKNTEAF
TRBV6-1	15	ASSEGQGPPYYYEQY
TRBV6-2/TRBV6-3	11	ASSQDYPDTQY
TRBV4-3	13	ASSRGQGTSDTQY
TRBV1	15	TSSQSWGLAGQDTQY
TRBV10-3	10	AISESTEEAF
TRBV5-3	12	ARSSRGGPTEAF
TRBV12-3/TRBV12-4	11	ASSLTGDQPQH
TRBV7-3	13	ASSTSGGAYNEQF
TRBV23-1	11	ASGTGEDETQY
TRBV27	12	ASSPTVGYQPQH
TRBV27	13	ASSLSDRGEYEQY
TRBV7-9	11	ASSLGTGTEAF
TRBV7-6	14	ASSLVGLAGEETQY
TRBV5-1	13	ASSLYGEGNYGYT
TRBV7-9	14	ASSLNVRSQVDEQY
TRBV18	11	ASSGAGAPEQF
TRBV5-1	13	ASMGGALDTGELF
TRBV11-2	13	ASSPISRDKYGYT
TRBV4-2	15	ASSQDWGGGSTDTQY